What follows describes a single TCR beta chain. The germline gives CDR1 MNHEY, CDR2 SMNVEV (reference sequence). V was cut by 8 bases and J by 6 bases, with 10 bases left in between. The CDR3 sequence is 12 residues long. The entry originates in a study of cytomegalovirus exposure and HLA in healthy donors. Assay used: immunoSEQ multiplex PCR; TCRdb lists only in-frame clones, some missing. There are about 250,000 clones in the sample; roughly nine tenths occur only once, and 9.5% to 15% lies in the top ten. The TCR originated in a young man in good health and CMV-seropositive. This chain uses TRBV27 with TRBJ1-4; a possible D gene is TRBD1 (5 bases). Material: PBMCs. The CDR3 here is CASRTLDEKLFF. In DNA form, the CDR3 reads TGTGCCAGCCGGACACTCGATGAAAAACTGTTTTTT. The whole variable domain, remainder taken from reference TRBV27 and TRBJ1-4, is EAQVTQNPRYLITVTGKKLTVTCSQNMNHEYMSWYRQDPGLGLRQIYYSMNVEVTDKGDVPEGYKVSRKEKRNFPLILESPSPNQTSLYFCASRTLDEKLFFGSGTQLSVL.